Presented here are 18 T cell receptor beta chains from one specimen sequenced in a study of blood T cell repertoires in COVID-19. The data were produced by immunoSEQ multiplex PCR, yet TCRdb's version contains in-frame clones alone and is incomplete. The repertoire consists of 350,000 to 450,000 clones, with around 87% occurring once and the leading ten covering about 2.5%. Sequences were obtained from peripheral blood. The source of these receptors is a woman aged 60-75 years with COVID-19, enrolled during active disease.

The chain has TRBV2 and TRBJ1-1; D may be TRBD1 (5 bases). There are 14 residues in the CDR3. Germline values: CDR1 SNHLY, CDR2 FYNNEI. Trimming took 7 bases from V and 1 from J, leaving 13 bases between them. CDR3 protein: CASISGGWNTEAFF. CDR3 nucleotide sequence: TGTGCCAGCATTAGCGGGGGATGGAACACTGAAGCTTTCTTT.

CDR3 sequence (DNA): TGTGCCAGCAGTGCTGGACAGGGATATGCCGGGGAGCTGTTTTTT. Its protein product is CASSAGQGYAGELFF. This chain joins TRBV2 and TRBJ2-2; 8 bases map to TRBD1. Trimming cost V 4 bases and J 6 bases; bases outside gene matches: 7. The germline gives CDR1 SNHLY, CDR2 FYNNEI. The CDR3 is made up of 15 amino acids.

Note on this clone: The sample carries other DNA sequences with the same CDR3. The chain employs TRBV28 and TRBJ1-1, with no clear D. The length of the CDR3 is 14 residues. CDR1 and CDR2 (germline): MDHEN, SYDVKM. The V end lost 4 bases, the J end lost 0 bases, and 9 bases lay between the germline ends. CDR3 DNA sequence: TGTGCCAGCAGTTCGGGAGGTATGAACACTGAAGCTTTCTTT. This codes for CASSSGGMNTEAFF.

V usage is TRBV6-5 and J usage is TRBJ2-2; D gene ambiguous. Germline assignment: CDR1 MNHEY and CDR2 SVGAGI. V lost 2 bases and J lost 7, with 8 bases in between. CDR3 length: 13 amino acids. CDR3 sequence reads: CASSYLINGELFF. CDR3 DNA: TGTGCCAGCAGTTACCTTATTAACGGGGAGCTGTTTTTT.

This chain connects TRBV6-5 to TRBJ1-1, with 9 bases aligning to TRBD1. Germline-derived CDR1 and CDR2 are MNHEY and SVGAGI. Trimming took 11 bases from V and 6 from J; bases not matched to a gene: 13. There are 14 residues in the CDR3. CDR3 sequence (DNA): TGTGCCGCCACCCGGGACAGGGTAACTTCTGAAGCTTTCTTT. It encodes CAATRDRVTSEAFF.

V and J are TRBV28 and TRBJ2-7; 12 bases are shared with TRBD2. The CDR3 spans 15 residues. CDR1 MDHEN and CDR2 SYDVKM come from the germline V gene. Trimming cost V 5 bases and J 2 bases; bases outside gene matches: 4. CDR3 loop: CASSRTSGVAYEQYF. CDR3 nucleotides: TGTGCCAGCAGTCGGACTAGCGGGGTTGCCTACGAGCAGTACTTC.

The chain has TRBV6-5 and TRBJ2-7; TRBD1 matches at 7 bases. CDR3 size: 15 residues. The V and J ends lost 3 bases and 4 bases, in that order; junction bases with no gene match: 9. Looked up from germline, CDR1 is MNHEY and CDR2 is SVGAGI. The CDR3 loop reads CASSYQGDSIYEQYF. The CDR3 coding sequence is TGTGCCAGCAGTTATCAGGGGGACAGCATATACGAGCAGTACTTC.

The rearrangement uses TRBV5-1 and TRBJ1-1; D gene unclear. The CDR3 spans 14 residues. Trimming took 0 bases from V and 7 from J, leaving 13 bases between them. Germline CDR1 SGHRS, CDR2 YFSETQ. This CDR3 is CASSLGVEGVEAFF. CDR3 DNA: TGCGCCAGCAGCTTGGGGGTAGAGGGAGTTGAAGCTTTCTTT.

With respect to this clone: A read error may account for a junction end that differs from germline. The rearrangement uses TRBV6-1 and TRBJ1-2, with TRBD1 as a possible D gene (6 bases). The CDR3 contains 12 residues. Germline CDR1 MNHNS, CDR2 SASEGT. CDR3 loop: CASSEALLGQHF. CDR3 DNA sequence: TGTGCCAGCAGTGAAGCGCTTCTAGGACAGCACTTC.

J is TRBJ1-1 and V is TRBV19; possibly TRBD1 for D (6 bases). Germline values: CDR1 LNHDA, CDR2 SQIVND (reference sequence). Trimming cost V 0 bases and J 8 bases, with 16 bases left between them. This CDR3 is 15 amino acids long. The CDR3 region has the DNA TGTGCCAGTAGTATAGATCTATTGGGGGCAGGGGAAGCTTTCTTT. It yields the protein CASSIDLLGAGEAFF.

This clone was detected once. The chain carries TRBV28 and TRBJ1-2, with D possibly TRBD1 on 6 matching bases. V lost 1 base, J lost 4 bases, and 10 bases lay in between. CDR3 length equals 14 residues. Germline assignment: CDR1 MDHEN and CDR2 SYDVKM. This CDR3 is CASSLSGATYGYTF. The DNA for the CDR3 is TGTGCCAGCAGTTTATCAGGGGCGACCTATGGCTACACCTTC.

J is TRBJ2-7 and V is TRBV5-1; D is perhaps TRBD2 (5 bases). Germline-derived CDR1 and CDR2 are SGHRS and YFSETQ. The germline V and J ends were trimmed by 3 bases and 3 bases, with 7 bases remaining between them. CDR3 length equals 12 residues. The CDR3 loop reads CASSYGDYEQYF. The CDR3 DNA reads as TGCGCCAGCAGCTACGGGGACTACGAGCAGTACTTC. Looking up the rest from reference TRBV5-1 and TRBJ2-7 gives the full variable domain: KAGVTQTPRYLIKTRGQQVTLSCSPISGHRSVSWYQQTPGQGLQFLFEYFSETQRNKGNFPGRFSGRQFSNSRSEMNVSTLELGDSALYLCASSYGDYEQYFGPGTRLTVT.

V usage is TRBV6-1 and J usage is TRBJ2-2, with TRBD1 matching 7 bases. Germline V gene lookup returns CDR1 MNHNS and CDR2 SASEGT. The CDR3 consists of 13 residues. The junction had 1 base not matched to a gene; V was cut back by 3 bases and J by 6 bases. Here the CDR3 reads CASSEQGAGELFF. In nucleotides, the CDR3 is TGTGCCAGCAGTGAGCAGGGGGCCGGGGAGCTGTTTTTT.

The CDR3 sequence: CASRPHTGGGGYTF. In DNA form, the CDR3 reads TGTGCCAGCAGACCACACACAGGGGGGGGTGGCTACACCTTC. V gene TRBV28 combines with J gene TRBJ1-2, with TRBD1 matching over 8 bases. Germline-derived CDR1 and CDR2 are MDHEN and SYDVKM. The CDR3 has 14 amino acids. Trimming at V came to 6 bases and at J to 7 bases, leaving 10 bases not matched to a gene.

This clone was found once. This chain joins TRBV2 and TRBJ1-2; 7 bases map to TRBD1. Per germline, CDR1 SNHLY and CDR2 FYNNEI. The CDR3 sequence is 14 residues long. J gave up 5 bases and V 4 bases, and 7 bases lay outside the gene matches. CDR3 sequence (DNA): TGTGCCAGCAGTGCGACAGGGACTCGATATGGCTACACCTTC. Its translation: CASSATGTRYGYTF.

The chain couples TRBV9 to TRBJ1-5; 8 bases fit TRBD1. Germline V gene data show CDR1 as SGDLS and CDR2 as YYNGEE. V lost 4 bases and J lost 6; bases outside the gene matches: 9. The CDR3 covers 15 residues. The chain's CDR3 is CASSQTGDRSQPQHF. In DNA form, the CDR3 reads TGTGCCAGCAGCCAGACAGGGGATAGAAGTCAGCCCCAGCATTTT. Based on the CDR3 plus reference TRBV9 and TRBJ1-5, the full variable domain is DSGVTQTPKHLITATGQRVTLRCSPRSGDLSVYWYQQSLDQGLQFLIQYYNGEERAKGNILERFSAQQFPDLHSELNLSSLELGDSALYFCASSQTGDRSQPQHFGDGTRLSIL.

The chain is built from TRBV2 and TRBJ1-2, with D possibly TRBD1 on 6 matching bases. Germline V lookup: CDR1 SNHLY, CDR2 FYNNEI. The CDR3 loop spans 15 amino acids. V shed 7 bases and J shed 2 bases, with 17 bases lying between them. The CDR3 region is CASIGQLMRNYGYTF. The DNA for the CDR3 is TGTGCCAGCATTGGACAGCTCATGAGAAACTATGGCTACACCTTC.

This chain uses TRBV2 with TRBJ2-5; 10 nucleotides agree with TRBD2. Trimming at V came to 5 bases and at J to 4 bases, leaving 7 bases not matched to a gene. The CDR3 is made up of 15 amino acids. Germline V gives CDR1 SNHLY, CDR2 FYNNEI. The CDR3 spells CASSQRSSGGETQYF. CDR3 sequence (DNA): TGTGCCAGCAGTCAGAGGTCTAGCGGGGGAGAGACCCAGTACTTC.